This entry is about one T cell receptor beta chain. PCR used 60 Vbeta primers and 13 Jbeta primers. Profiled with immunoSEQ multiplex PCR; TCRdb holds only in-frame clones, not every one. Among more than 150,000 clones listed, approximately 85% were seen once. The sample originates from a study of cytomegalovirus exposure and HLA in healthy donors. Germline trimming cut 6 bases from V and 4 bases from J; bases unmatched to any gene: 1. The CDR3 consists of 12 residues. Germline V lookup: CDR1 SQVTM, CDR2 ANQGSEA. Sequencing used PBMCs. The sequence was collected from a girl aged 5-17 years in good health and CMV-seropositive. The chain couples TRBV29-1 to TRBJ2-2; 8 bases are shared with TRBD2. CDR3 in DNA: TGCAGCGTCGGACTAGCCACCGGGGAGCTGTTTTTT. Its protein is CSVGLATGELFF.